The 15 T cell receptor beta chains in this list originate from one sample, sequenced in a study of OX40 agonist ivuxolimab in advanced cancers. Measured with immunoSEQ multiplex PCR; TCRdb has only the in-frame clones, and not every one. The table includes roughly 75,000 clones, less than 90% detected once. This material consisted of CD4+ or CD8+ T cells sorted from blood, taken in a trial of the OX40 agonist ivuxolimab. These receptors were collected from an adult with an advanced solid tumor such as melanoma, head and neck, liver or kidney cancer.

The CDR3 protein is CASSFPSATEAFF. The CDR3 DNA sequence: TGTGCCAGCAGCTTTCCCAGCGCGACTGAAGCTTTCTTT. The rearrangement joins TRBV7-9 to TRBJ1-1; D not certain. The germline CDR1 and CDR2 sequences are SEHNR and FQNEAQ (reference sequence). Between the trimmed V and J ends, which lost 3 bases and 5 bases, there was a span of 10 bases. The CDR3 is 13 amino acids.

The chain couples TRBV27 to TRBJ2-1; D gene unclear. Trimming removed 5 bases at V and 5 bases at J, with 10 bases between. Germline assignment: CDR1 MNHEY and CDR2 SMNVEV (reference sequence). The CDR3 runs to 13 residues. The CDR3 bases are TGTGCCAGCAGTCCCCGACCCAACAATGAGCAGTTCTTC. This encodes CASSPRPNNEQFF.

This clone was seen just once. The DNA of the CDR3 is TGCGCCAGCAGCTTGGAAAGTTCAGGGGCCGGGGAGCTGTTTTTT. It translates to CASSLESSGAGELFF. The chain carries TRBV5-1 and TRBJ2-2, with D tentatively TRBD1 (6 bases). The V and J ends lost 0 bases and 6 bases respectively, with 12 bases between them. The CDR3 loop spans 15 amino acids. Germline V lookup: CDR1 SGHRS, CDR2 YFSETQ. Full variable domain (remainder filled in from reference TRBV5-1 and TRBJ2-2): KAGVTQTPRYLIKTRGQQVTLSCSPISGHRSVSWYQQTPGQGLQFLFEYFSETQRNKGNFPGRFSGRQFSNSRSEMNVSTLELGDSALYLCASSLESSGAGELFFGEGSRLTVL.

CDR3 amino acids: CASSFGADTQYF. CDR3 sequence (DNA): TGCGCCAGCAGCTTTGGGGCAGATACGCAGTATTTT. The chain couples TRBV5-1 to TRBJ2-3; D gene ambiguous. V was trimmed by 2 bases and J by 4 bases, leaving 5 bases between them. The CDR3 sequence is 12 residues long. Germline CDR1 and CDR2: SGHRS and YFSETQ.

In the case of this clone: At one end, the junction sequence differs from germline, possibly due to a read error. The chain joins TRBV4-1 to TRBJ2-7; D is unclear. Germline CDR1 is MGHRA and CDR2 is YSYEKL. CDR3 length: 13 residues. The CDR3 spells CASSQGSVDTLIF. CDR3 DNA: TGCGCCAGCAGCCAAGGATCCGTCGACACCCTTATTTTT.

This chain links TRBV18 with TRBJ2-2, with D perhaps matching TRBD2 (5 bases). The CDR3 sequence is 16 residues long. Germline CDR1 is KGHSH and CDR2 is LQKENI. The V and J ends lost 1 base and 1 base respectively, with 10 bases between them. This CDR3 reads CASSPQAGENTGELFF. CDR3 nucleotides: TGTGCCAGCTCACCACAAGCCGGGGAGAACACCGGGGAGCTGTTTTTT.

CDR3 amino acids: CASSLPGGNTIYF. As DNA, the CDR3 is TGTGCCAGCAGCTTACCCGGTGGAAACACCATATATTTT. The gene calls are TRBV5-4 and TRBJ1-3, with no clear D. The CDR3 has 13 amino acids. Trimming took off 2 bases at V and 3 bases at J, with 6 bases between the two ends. Germline-derived CDR1 and CDR2 are SGHNT and YYREEE (reference sequence).

V and J are TRBV11-3 and TRBJ2-5, with 12 bases identical to TRBD2. Germline V lookup: CDR1 SGHNT, CDR2 YENEEA. This CDR3 region has 15 residues. The V segment lost 6 bases and the J segment 3 bases; nucleotides outside the gene matches: 5. The CDR3 bases are TGTGCCAGCAGAAAACTAGCGGGAGGAAAAGAGACCCAGTACTTC. Amino acids: CASRKLAGGKETQYF. Based on the CDR3 plus reference TRBV11-3 and TRBJ2-5, the full variable domain is EAGVVQSPRYKIIEKKQPVAFWCNPISGHNTLYWYLQNLGQGPELLIRYENEEAVDDSQLPKDRFSAERLKGVDSTLKIQPAELGDSAVYLCASRKLAGGKETQYFGPGTRLLVL.

This rearrangement joins TRBV11-2 to TRBJ1-2, with D possibly being TRBD1 (6 bases). Trimming left V 5 bases short and J 3 bases short, with 16 bases between. Germline CDR1 reads SGHAT; CDR2 reads FQNNGV. This CDR3 is built from 15 residues. This CDR3 reads CASSLARGADYGYTF. CDR3 nucleotide sequence: TGTGCCAGCAGCCTAGCGCGGGGGGCGGACTATGGCTACACCTTC.

This chain links TRBV5-1 with TRBJ2-1; 12 bases fit TRBD2. Germline V lookup: CDR1 SGHRS, CDR2 YFSETQ. This CDR3 has 17 amino acids. J lost 4 bases, V lost 2 bases, and 7 bases had no gene match. CDR3: CASSFHAGTSGYNEQFF. The CDR3 nucleotides are TGCGCCAGCAGCTTCCACGCCGGGACTAGCGGGTACAATGAGCAGTTCTTC.

The V gene is TRBV27, the J gene TRBJ1-3; D is uncertain. Trimming pared 6 bases from V and 0 bases from J, leaving 9 bases between. This CDR3 is 14 amino acids long. Germline CDR1 reads MNHEY; CDR2 reads SMNVEV (reference sequence). The DNA of the CDR3 is TGTGCCAGCAGCCCCTCAAACTCTGGAAACACCATATATTTT. This translates into CASSPSNSGNTIYF.

The sample holds one count of this clone. The chain has TRBV19 and TRBJ2-1; the D is unclear. CDR1 and CDR2 (germline): LNHDA, SQIVND (reference sequence). Trimming shortened V by 1 base and J by 3 bases, and 10 bases separated the two germline ends. This CDR3 is 15 amino acids long. The CDR3 DNA follows: TGTGCCAGTAGTATAGGGCCGGTTCGCTACAATGAGCAGTTCTTC. Its protein product is CASSIGPVRYNEQFF.

Regarding this clone: One end of the junction varies from germline; a read error may be responsible. This chain joins TRBV30 and TRBJ1-3, with a weak D call TRBD1 (6 bases). This CDR3 spans 13 amino acids. CDR1 is GTSNPN and CDR2 is SVGIG in the germline V gene (reference sequence). Here the CDR3 reads CAWGGGSGSTIYF. The DNA of the CDR3 is TGTGCCTGGGGTGGGGGCTCTGGAAGCACCATATATTTT. The entire variable domain, with the rest obtained from reference TRBV30 and TRBJ1-3, is as follows: SQTIHQWPATLVQPVGSPLSLECTVEGTSNPNLYWYRQAAGRGLQLLFYSVGIGQISSEVPQNLSASRPQDRQFILSSKKLLLSDSGFYLCAWGGGSGSTIYFGEGSWLTVV.

Details on this clone: Relative to the germline gene, one junction end is altered; a read error may explain this. This chain joins TRBV7-7 and TRBJ2-7; D possibly corresponds to TRBD1 (5 bases). The length of the CDR3 is 14 residues. Germline lookup yields CDR1 SSHAT and CDR2 FNYEAQ (reference sequence). In DNA, the CDR3 is TGTGCTAGCAGCTTAATTAGACAGCCCTACGAGCAGTACTTC. This sequence encodes CASSLIRQPYEQYF.

The chain is built from TRBV5-8 and TRBJ1-2, with D tentatively TRBD1 (6 bases). Germline values: CDR1 SGHTS, CDR2 YDEGEE. The ends were cut back, 0 bases at V and 1 base at J, with 19 bases in the middle. The CDR3 is made up of 18 amino acids. CDR3 sequence: CASSLATSQGRDNYGYTF. DNA of the CDR3: TGTGCCAGCAGCTTGGCCACAAGCCAGGGGAGGGATAACTATGGCTACACCTTC.